The following is a TCR beta chain sequence with its context. Its specificity is unknown. The data were obtained in a study of cytomegalovirus exposure and HLA in healthy donors. Study-wide findings and caveats: TCR clusters originating in the first cohort tended to co-occur in the 120 validation repertoires, according to a later analysis. Most TCR sequences were seen very rarely across donors, but some public TCRs occurred in many.

Germline assignment: CDR1 LGHNA and CDR2 YNFKEQ. The CDR3 totals 20 residues. Germline trimming cut 0 bases from V and 0 bases from J; bases unmatched to any gene: 10. Measured with immunoSEQ multiplex PCR; TCRdb has only the in-frame clones, and not every one. The sample holds approximately 270,000 clones, around 89% seen once. The chain carries TRBV4-2 and TRBJ2-3; 12 nucleotides align to TRBD2. The sequencing sample was made of PBMCs. The clonotype was recovered from a woman aged 18-29 years in good health and CMV-seronegative. The chain's CDR3 is CASSQELLAGGTPSTDTQYF. The CDR3 DNA is TGTGCCAGCAGCCAAGAACTTCTAGCGGGGGGGACCCCTAGCACAGATACGCAGTATTTT.